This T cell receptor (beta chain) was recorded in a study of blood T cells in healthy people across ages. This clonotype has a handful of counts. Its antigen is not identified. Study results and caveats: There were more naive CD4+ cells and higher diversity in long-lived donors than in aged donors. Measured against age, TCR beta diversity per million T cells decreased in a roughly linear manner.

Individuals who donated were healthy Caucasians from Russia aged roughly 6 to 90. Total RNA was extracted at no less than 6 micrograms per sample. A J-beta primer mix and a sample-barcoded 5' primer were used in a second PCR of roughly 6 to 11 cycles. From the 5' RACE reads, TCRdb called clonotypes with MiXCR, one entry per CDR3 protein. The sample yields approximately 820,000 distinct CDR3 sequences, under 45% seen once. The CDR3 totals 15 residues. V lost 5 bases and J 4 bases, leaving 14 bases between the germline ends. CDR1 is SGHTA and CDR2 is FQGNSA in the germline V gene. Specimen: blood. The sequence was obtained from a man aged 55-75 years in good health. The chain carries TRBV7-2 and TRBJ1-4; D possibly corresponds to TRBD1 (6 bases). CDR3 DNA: TGTGCCAGCAGCCCCAAGACAGGAGTTAATGAAAAACTGTTTTTT. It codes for CASSPKTGVNEKLFF.